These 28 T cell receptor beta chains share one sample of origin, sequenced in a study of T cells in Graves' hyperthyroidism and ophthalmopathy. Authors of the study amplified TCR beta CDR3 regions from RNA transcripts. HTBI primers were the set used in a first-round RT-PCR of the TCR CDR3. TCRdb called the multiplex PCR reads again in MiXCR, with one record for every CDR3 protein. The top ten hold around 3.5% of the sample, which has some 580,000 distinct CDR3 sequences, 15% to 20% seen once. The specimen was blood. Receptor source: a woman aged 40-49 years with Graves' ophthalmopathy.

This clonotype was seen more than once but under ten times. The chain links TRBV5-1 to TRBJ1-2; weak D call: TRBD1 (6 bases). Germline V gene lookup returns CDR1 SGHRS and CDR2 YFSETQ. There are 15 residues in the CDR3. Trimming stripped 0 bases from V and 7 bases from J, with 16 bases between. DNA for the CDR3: TGCGCCAGCAGCTTGGTCAGGGGTTCCGAACTTGGCTACACCTTC. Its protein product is CASSLVRGSELGYTF.

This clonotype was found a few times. CDR3 residues: CASSQGTVNSPLHF. The CDR3 bases are TGTGCCAGCTCACAAGGGACAGTTAATTCACCCCTCCACTTT. The chain carries TRBV18 and TRBJ1-6; 7 bases fit TRBD1. The CDR3 has 14 amino acids. Germline CDR1 is KGHSH and CDR2 is LQKENI. J lost 6 bases, V lost 4 bases, and 3 bases had no gene match.

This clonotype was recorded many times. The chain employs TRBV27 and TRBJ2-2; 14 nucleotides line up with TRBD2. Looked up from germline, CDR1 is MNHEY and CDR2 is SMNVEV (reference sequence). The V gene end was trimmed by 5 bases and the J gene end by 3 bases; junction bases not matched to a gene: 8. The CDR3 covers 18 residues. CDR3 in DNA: TGTGCCAGCAGTCGACTAGCGGGGGGGCCTGGGGACACCGGGGAGCTGTTTTTT. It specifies CASSRLAGGPGDTGELFF.

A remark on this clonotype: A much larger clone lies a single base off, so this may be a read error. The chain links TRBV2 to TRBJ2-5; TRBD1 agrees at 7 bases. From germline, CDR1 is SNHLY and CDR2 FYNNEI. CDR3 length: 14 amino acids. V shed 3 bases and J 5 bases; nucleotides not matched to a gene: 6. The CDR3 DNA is TGTGCCAGCAGTGAGTCGGGACAGCGGGAGACCCAGTACTTC. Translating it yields CASSESGQRETQYF.

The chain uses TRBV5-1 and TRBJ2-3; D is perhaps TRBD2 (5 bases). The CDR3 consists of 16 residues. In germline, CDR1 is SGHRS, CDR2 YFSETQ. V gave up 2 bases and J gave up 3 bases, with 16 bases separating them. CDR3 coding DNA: TGCGCCAGCAGCTTCGGGTACGGGGTAGAAACAGATACGCAGTATTTT. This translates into CASSFGYGVETDTQYF. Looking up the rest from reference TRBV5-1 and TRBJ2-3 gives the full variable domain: KAGVTQTPRYLIKTRGQQVTLSCSPISGHRSVSWYQQTPGQGLQFLFEYFSETQRNKGNFPGRFSGRQFSNSRSEMNVSTLELGDSALYLCASSFGYGVETDTQYFGPGTRLTVL.

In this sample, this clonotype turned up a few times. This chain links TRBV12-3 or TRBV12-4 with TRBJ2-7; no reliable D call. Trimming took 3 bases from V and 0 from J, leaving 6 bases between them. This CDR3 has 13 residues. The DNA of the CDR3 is TGTGCCAGCAGTTTGTTCGTCTCCTACGAGCAGTACTTC. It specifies CASSLFVSYEQYF.

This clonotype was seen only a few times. CDR3 protein: CASSPIGTGKYNEQFF. The DNA of the CDR3 is TGTGCCAGCAGCCCAATCGGGACAGGGAAGTACAATGAGCAGTTCTTC. The chain couples TRBV7-9 to TRBJ2-1, with 9 positions matching TRBD1. This CDR3 has 16 residues. The junction had 9 bases not matched to a gene; V was cut back by 5 bases and J by 4 bases. The germline CDR1 and CDR2 sequences are SEHNR and FQNEAQ (reference sequence).

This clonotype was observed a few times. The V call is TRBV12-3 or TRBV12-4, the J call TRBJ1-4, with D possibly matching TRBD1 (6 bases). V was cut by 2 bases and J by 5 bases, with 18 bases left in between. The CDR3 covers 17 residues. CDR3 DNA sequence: TGTGCCAGCAGTTTAATTGGGGGCCGGGGTGCGAATGAAAAACTGTTTTTT. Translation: CASSLIGGRGANEKLFF.

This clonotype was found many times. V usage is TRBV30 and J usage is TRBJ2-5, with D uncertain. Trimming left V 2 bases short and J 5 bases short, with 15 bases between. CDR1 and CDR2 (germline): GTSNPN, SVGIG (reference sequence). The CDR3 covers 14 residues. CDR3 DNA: TGTGCCTGGAGTAGGGTAGGGATCAAGGAGACCCAGTACTTC. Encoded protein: CAWSRVGIKETQYF. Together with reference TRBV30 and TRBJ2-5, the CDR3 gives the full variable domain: SQTIHQWPATLVQPVGSPLSLECTVEGTSNPNLYWYRQAAGRGLQLLFYSVGIGQISSEVPQNLSASRPQDRQFILSSKKLLLSDSGFYLCAWSRVGIKETQYFGPGTRLLVL.

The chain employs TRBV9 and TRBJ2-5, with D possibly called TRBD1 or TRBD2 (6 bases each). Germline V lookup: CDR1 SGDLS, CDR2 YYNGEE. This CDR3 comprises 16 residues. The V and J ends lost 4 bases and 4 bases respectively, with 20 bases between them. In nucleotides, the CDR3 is TGTGCCAGCAGCCCATCACGGTGGGGGGCACCAGAGACCCAGTACTTC. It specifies CASSPSRWGAPETQYF. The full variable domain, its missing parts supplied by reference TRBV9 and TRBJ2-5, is DSGVTQTPKHLITATGQRVTLRCSPRSGDLSVYWYQQSLDQGLQFLIQYYNGEERAKGNILERFSAQQFPDLHSELNLSSLELGDSALYFCASSPSRWGAPETQYFGPGTRLLVL.

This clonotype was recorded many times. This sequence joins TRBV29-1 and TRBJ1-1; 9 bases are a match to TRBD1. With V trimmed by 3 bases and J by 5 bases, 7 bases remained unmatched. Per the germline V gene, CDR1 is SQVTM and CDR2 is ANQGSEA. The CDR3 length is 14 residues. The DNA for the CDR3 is TGCAGCGTTGACACAGGGGGCCGGCGGACTGAAGCTTTCTTT. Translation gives CSVDTGGRRTEAFF.

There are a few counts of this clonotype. The CDR3 loop is CASSQEGGSGANVLTF. CDR3 coding DNA: TGTGCCAGCAGCCAAGAAGGGGGCTCTGGGGCCAACGTCCTGACTTTC. The V gene is TRBV3-1, the J gene TRBJ2-6, with D perhaps matching TRBD1 (6 bases). The germline V gene has CDR1 LGHDT and CDR2 YNNKEL (reference sequence). The length of the CDR3 is 16 residues. V was pared by 0 bases and J by 0 bases, with 6 bases between.

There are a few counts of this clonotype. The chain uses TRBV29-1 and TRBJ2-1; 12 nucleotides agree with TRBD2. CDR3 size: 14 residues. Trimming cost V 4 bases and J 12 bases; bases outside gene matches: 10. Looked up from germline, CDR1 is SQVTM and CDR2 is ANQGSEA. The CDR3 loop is CSVVQGLAGGGQFF. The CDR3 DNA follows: TGCAGCGTTGTTCAAGGGCTAGCGGGGGGGGGGCAGTTCTTC.

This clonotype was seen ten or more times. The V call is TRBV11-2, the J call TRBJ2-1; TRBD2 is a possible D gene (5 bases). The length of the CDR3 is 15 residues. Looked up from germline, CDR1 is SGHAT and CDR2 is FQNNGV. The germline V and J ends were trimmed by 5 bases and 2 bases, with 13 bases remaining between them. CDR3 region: CASSPPGVPYNEQFF. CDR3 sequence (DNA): TGTGCCAGCAGCCCACCCGGGGTTCCCTACAATGAGCAGTTCTTC.

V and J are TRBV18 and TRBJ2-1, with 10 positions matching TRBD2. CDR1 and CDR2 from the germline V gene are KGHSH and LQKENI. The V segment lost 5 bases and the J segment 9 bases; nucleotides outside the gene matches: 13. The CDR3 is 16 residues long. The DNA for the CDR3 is TGTGCCAGCTCATCAACAGGGAGCGGGGGGGCCGGTGAGCAGTTCTTC. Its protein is CASSSTGSGGAGEQFF.

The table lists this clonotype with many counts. CDR3 amino acids: CASSYRLAGATDTQYF. In DNA form, the CDR3 reads TGTGCCAGCAGCTACCGACTAGCGGGGGCTACAGATACGCAGTATTTT. The chain carries TRBV3-1 and TRBJ2-3, with 12 bases matching TRBD2. This CDR3 contains 16 residues. Germline assignment: CDR1 LGHDT and CDR2 YNNKEL (reference sequence). Trimming cost V 5 bases and J 3 bases; bases outside gene matches: 6.

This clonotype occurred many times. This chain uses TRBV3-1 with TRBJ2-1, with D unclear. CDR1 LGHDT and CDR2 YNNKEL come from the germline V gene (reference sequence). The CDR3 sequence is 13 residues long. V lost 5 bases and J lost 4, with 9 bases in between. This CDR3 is CASSSQEYNEQFF. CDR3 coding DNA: TGTGCCAGCAGCTCTCAGGAATACAATGAGCAGTTCTTC.

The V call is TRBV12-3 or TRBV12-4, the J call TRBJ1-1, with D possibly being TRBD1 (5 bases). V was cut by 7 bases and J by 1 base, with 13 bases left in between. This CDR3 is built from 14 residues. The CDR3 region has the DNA TGTGCCAGCAATCGATTCGGGGGGAACACTGAAGCTTTCTTT. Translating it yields CASNRFGGNTEAFF.

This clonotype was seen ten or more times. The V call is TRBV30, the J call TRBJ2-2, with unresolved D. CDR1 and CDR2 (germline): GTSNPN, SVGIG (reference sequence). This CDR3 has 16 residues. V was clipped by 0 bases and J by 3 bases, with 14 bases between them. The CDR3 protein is CAWSVFLDADTGELFF. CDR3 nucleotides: TGTGCCTGGAGTGTGTTTCTGGACGCTGACACCGGGGAGCTGTTTTTT.

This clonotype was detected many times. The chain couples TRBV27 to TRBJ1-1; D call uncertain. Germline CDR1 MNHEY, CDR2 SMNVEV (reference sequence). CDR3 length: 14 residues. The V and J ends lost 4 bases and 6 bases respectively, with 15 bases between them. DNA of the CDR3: TGTGCCAGCAGTTCCCGCCTCAGCAAGGCTGAAGCTTTCTTT. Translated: CASSSRLSKAEAFF.

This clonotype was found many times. The CDR3 DNA reads TGCGCCAGCTGGCGCGGGACACGGGCCTACAATGAGCAGTTCTTC. Its protein product is CASWRGTRAYNEQFF. The genes are TRBV5-1 and TRBJ2-1; the D call may be TRBD1 or TRBD2 (6 bases each). Germline V gene lookup returns CDR1 SGHRS and CDR2 YFSETQ. This CDR3 region has 15 residues. Trimming removed 7 bases from V and 2 bases from J, with 16 bases in between.

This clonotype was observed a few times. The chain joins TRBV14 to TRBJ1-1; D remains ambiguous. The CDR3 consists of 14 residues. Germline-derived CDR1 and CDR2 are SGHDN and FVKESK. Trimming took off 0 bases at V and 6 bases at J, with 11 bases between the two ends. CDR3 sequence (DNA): TGTGCCAGCAGCCAAGATCTGACGGGCGCTGAAGCTTTCTTT. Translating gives CASSQDLTGAEAFF.

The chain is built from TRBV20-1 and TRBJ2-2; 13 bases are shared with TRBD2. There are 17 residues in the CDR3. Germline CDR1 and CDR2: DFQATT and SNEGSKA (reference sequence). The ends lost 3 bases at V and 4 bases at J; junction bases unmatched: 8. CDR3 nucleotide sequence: TGCAGTGCTAGGGGGGGTACTAGCGGGGGGGGCACCGGGGAGCTGTTTTTT. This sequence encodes CSARGGTSGGGTGELFF.

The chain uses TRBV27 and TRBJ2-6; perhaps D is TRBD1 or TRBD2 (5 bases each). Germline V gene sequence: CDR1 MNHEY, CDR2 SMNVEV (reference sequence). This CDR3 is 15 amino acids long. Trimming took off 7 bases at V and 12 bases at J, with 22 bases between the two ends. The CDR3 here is CASKAYPGTAFVLTF. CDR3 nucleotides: TGTGCCAGCAAGGCTTATCCCGGGACCGCCTTCGTCCTGACTTTC.

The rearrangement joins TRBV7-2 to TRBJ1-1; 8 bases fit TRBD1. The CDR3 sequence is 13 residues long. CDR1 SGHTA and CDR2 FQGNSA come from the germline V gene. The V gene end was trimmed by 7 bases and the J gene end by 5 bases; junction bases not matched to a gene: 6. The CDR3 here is CASNRGTLTEAFF. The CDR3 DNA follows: TGTGCCAGCAACAGGGGGACGTTGACTGAAGCTTTCTTT.

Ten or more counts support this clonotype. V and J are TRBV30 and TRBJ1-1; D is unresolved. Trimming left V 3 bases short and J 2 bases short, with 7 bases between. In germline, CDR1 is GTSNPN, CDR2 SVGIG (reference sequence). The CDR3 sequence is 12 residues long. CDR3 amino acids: CAWRAPNTEAFF. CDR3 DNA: TGTGCCTGGAGGGCGCCCAACACTGAAGCTTTCTTT.

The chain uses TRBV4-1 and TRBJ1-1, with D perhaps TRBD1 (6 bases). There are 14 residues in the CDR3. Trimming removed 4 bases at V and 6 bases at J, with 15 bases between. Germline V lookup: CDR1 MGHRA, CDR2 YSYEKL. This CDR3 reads CASSLTGRSPEAFF. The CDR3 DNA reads TGCGCCAGCAGCCTGACAGGACGTAGCCCTGAAGCTTTCTTT.

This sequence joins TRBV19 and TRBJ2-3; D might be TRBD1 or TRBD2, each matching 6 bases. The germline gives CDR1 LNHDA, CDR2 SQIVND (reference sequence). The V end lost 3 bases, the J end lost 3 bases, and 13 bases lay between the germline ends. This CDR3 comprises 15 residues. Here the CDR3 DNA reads TGTGCCAGTAGTATGGGGGGCGTGCGAACAGATACGCAGTATTTT. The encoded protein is CASSMGGVRTDTQYF. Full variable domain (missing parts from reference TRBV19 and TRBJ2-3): DGGITQSPKYLFRKEGQNVTLSCEQNLNHDAMYWYRQDPGQGLRLIYYSQIVNDFQKGDIAEGYSVSREKKESFPLTVTSAQKNPTAFYLCASSMGGVRTDTQYFGPGTRLTVL.